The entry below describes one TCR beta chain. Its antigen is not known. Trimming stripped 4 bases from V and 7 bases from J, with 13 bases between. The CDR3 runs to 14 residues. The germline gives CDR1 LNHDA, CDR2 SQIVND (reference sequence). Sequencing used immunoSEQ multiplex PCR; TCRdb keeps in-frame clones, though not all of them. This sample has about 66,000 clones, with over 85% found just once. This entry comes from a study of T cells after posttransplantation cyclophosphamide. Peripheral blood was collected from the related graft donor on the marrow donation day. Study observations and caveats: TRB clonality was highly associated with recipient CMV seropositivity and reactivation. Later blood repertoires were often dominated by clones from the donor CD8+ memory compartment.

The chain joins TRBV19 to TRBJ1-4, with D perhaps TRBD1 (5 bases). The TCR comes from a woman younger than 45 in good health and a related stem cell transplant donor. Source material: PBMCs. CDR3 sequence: CASSKLGGSEKLFF. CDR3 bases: TGTGCCAGTAGTAAACTGGGGGGTAGTGAAAAACTGTTTTTT.